Following are 21 T cell receptor beta chains from one sample sequenced in a study of blood T cell repertoires in COVID-19 (dated by TCRdb to about 2020). Library method: the immunoSEQ multiplex PCR assay. Sourced from immuneACCESS, this table was stored by TCRdb with only in-frame sequences that have V and J called. A share of the clones is absent; for the studies checked, an unresolved V gene accounts for under half, and the remainder has no known explanation. The sample includes fewer than 400,000 clones, with less than 85% observed a single time. Together, the top ten hold around 2% of the sample. The specimen was PBMCs or T cells enriched from blood (not recorded which). Receptors originate from a woman aged 25 to 39 who had been exposed to COVID-19.

V usage is TRBV29-1 and J usage is TRBJ1-5; D uncertain. V was trimmed by 7 bases and J by 0 bases, leaving 13 bases between them. The CDR3 has 14 amino acids. Germline CDR1 SQVTM, CDR2 ANQGSEA. CDR3 loop: CSASGGLSNQPQHF. The CDR3 nucleotides are TGCAGCGCTTCTGGAGGACTTAGCAATCAGCCCCAGCATTTT.

The V gene is TRBV4-3, the J gene TRBJ2-7, with D unresolved. The CDR3 consists of 13 residues. Germline V gene sequence: CDR1 LGHNA, CDR2 YSLEER. V was trimmed by 3 bases and J by 3 bases, leaving 9 bases between them. CDR3: CASSQVPSYEQYF. The CDR3 nucleotides are TGCGCCAGCAGCCAGGTCCCGAGCTACGAGCAGTACTTC.

The chain has TRBV2 and TRBJ1-2; TRBD1 might be the D (6 bases). The CDR3 has 14 amino acids. Germline CDR1 is SNHLY and CDR2 is FYNNEI. V gave up 1 base and J gave up 7 bases, with 13 bases separating them. CDR3 sequence reads: CASSEGQGLGGYTF. For the CDR3, the DNA is TGTGCCAGCAGTGAAGGGCAGGGGCTGGGTGGCTACACCTTC.

The chain recombines TRBV2 with TRBJ1-5, with a weak D call TRBD1 (5 bases). V lost 7 bases to trimming and J lost 3 bases, with 10 bases between them. Germline V CDR1 and CDR2: SNHLY, FYNNEI. The CDR3 runs 13 residues. The CDR3 bases are TGTGCCAGCATGGGGGGTTTCAATCAGCCCCAGCATTTT. Amino acids: CASMGGFNQPQHF.

This chain joins TRBV11-2 and TRBJ2-1, with 8 positions matching TRBD1. CDR1 is SGHAT, CDR2 FQNNGV, per germline. Trimming took 4 bases from V and 7 from J; bases not matched to a gene: 9. The CDR3 is made up of 15 amino acids. CDR3 DNA: TGTGCCAGCAGCTGGTTTAGACAGGGGCTGAATGAGCAGTTCTTC. Its protein product is CASSWFRQGLNEQFF.

This clone has a single count. The gene calls are TRBV25-1 and TRBJ1-4; no definite D call. This CDR3 contains 14 residues. The V and J ends lost 4 bases and 8 bases respectively, with 14 bases between them. Germline-derived CDR1 and CDR2 are MGHDK and SYGVNS. DNA of the CDR3: TGTGCCAGCAGTGGAAAGGAGGGATACGAAAAACTGTTTTTT. Amino acids: CASSGKEGYEKLFF.

The chain combines TRBV19 with TRBJ2-7, with 10 bases lining up with TRBD1. V shed 5 bases and J 7 bases; nucleotides not matched to a gene: 11. The CDR3 sequence is 15 residues long. The germline gives CDR1 LNHDA, CDR2 SQIVND (reference sequence). The CDR3 reads CASSPTRQGAYEQYF. The CDR3 coding sequence is TGTGCCAGTAGTCCTACCCGACAGGGGGCGTATGAGCAGTACTTC.

This sequence joins TRBV28 and TRBJ1-5; the match to TRBD1 covers 8 bases. This CDR3 contains 16 residues. The junction had 11 bases not matched to a gene; V was cut back by 4 bases and J by 6 bases. Germline loops: CDR1 MDHEN, CDR2 SYDVKM. The CDR3 loop reads CASSSPQQGVRQPQHF. For the CDR3, the DNA is TGTGCCAGCAGTTCACCCCAACAGGGGGTACGTCAGCCCCAGCATTTT.

This chain links TRBV6-5 with TRBJ2-2; weak D call: TRBD1 (5 bases). This CDR3 is 10 amino acids long. CDR1 is MNHEY, CDR2 SVGAGI, per germline. Trimming cost V 10 bases and J 8 bases, with 8 bases left between them. Written as DNA, the CDR3 is TGTGCCATCCGGACAGGGGAGCTGTTTTTT. This encodes CAIRTGELFF.

The rearrangement links TRBV6-5 to TRBJ1-5; 7 positions match TRBD1. The V and J ends lost 6 bases and 2 bases, in that order; junction bases with no gene match: 4. The CDR3 extends over 14 amino acids. Germline V gene sequence: CDR1 MNHEY, CDR2 SVGAGI. This chain's CDR3 is CASRFQGGNQPQHF. The CDR3, as DNA: TGTGCCAGCAGATTTCAGGGGGGCAATCAGCCCCAGCATTTT.

Only one count was recorded for this clone. This rearrangement joins TRBV30 to TRBJ2-2, with 9 bases fitting TRBD2. V trimming: 2 bases; J trimming: 0 bases; junction bases outside the gene matches: 1. Germline assignment: CDR1 GTSNPN and CDR2 SVGIG (reference sequence). The CDR3 runs to 15 residues. In DNA, the CDR3 is TGTGCCTGGAGTTCTAGCGGGGCGAACACCGGGGAGCTGTTTTTT. Translation gives CAWSSSGANTGELFF.

The chain carries TRBV18 and TRBJ2-5, with 8 bases lining up with TRBD1. Trimming at V came to 3 bases and at J to 4 bases, leaving 4 bases not matched to a gene. The germline gives CDR1 KGHSH, CDR2 LQKENI. The CDR3 totals 14 residues. The CDR3 region is CASSPFDRGETQYF. As DNA, the CDR3 is TGTGCCAGCTCACCCTTCGACAGGGGAGAGACCCAGTACTTC.

Comment on this clone: The identical CDR3 is also encoded by other nucleotide sequences in the sample. The chain couples TRBV6-5 to TRBJ2-3; 8 nucleotides agree with TRBD1. The V and J ends lost 5 bases and 4 bases, in that order; junction bases with no gene match: 2. Germline V gene sequence: CDR1 MNHEY, CDR2 SVGAGI. This CDR3 contains 13 residues. CDR3 sequence reads: CASSLRGPDTQYF. For the CDR3, the DNA is TGTGCCAGCAGTCTCAGGGGGCCAGATACGCAGTATTTT.

This clone was seen only a few times. The gene calls are TRBV3-1 (or the pseudogene TRBV3-2) and TRBJ1-4; the D gene is possibly TRBD1 (6 bases). Germline V CDR1 and CDR2: LGHDT, YNNKEL (reference sequence). V was trimmed by 3 bases and J by 1 base, leaving 15 bases between them. This CDR3 has 17 residues. CDR3: CASSHLERGGTNEKLFF. Written as DNA, the CDR3 is TGTGCCAGCAGCCACCTAGAAAGGGGGGGAACTAATGAAAAACTGTTTTTT.

The V gene is TRBV6-4, the J gene TRBJ2-1; D is perhaps TRBD2 (5 bases). Per germline, CDR1 MRHNA and CDR2 SNTAGT. V gave up 6 bases and J gave up 10 bases, with 13 bases separating them. This CDR3 has 12 amino acids. CDR3 protein: CASSAIGGEQFF. In nucleotides, the CDR3 is TGTGCCAGCAGCGCGATTGGCGGGGAGCAGTTCTTC.

The count of this clone is one. CDR3 DNA sequence: TGTGCCAGCAGTCCGCCCTTTCACAGTAACTATGGCTACACCTTC. Its translation: CASSPPFHSNYGYTF. The J gene is TRBJ1-2, the V gene TRBV28; no clear D. V gave up 5 bases and J gave up 1 base, with 14 bases separating them. Germline CDR1 MDHEN, CDR2 SYDVKM. CDR3 length equals 15 residues.

J is TRBJ1-2 and V is TRBV30; tentatively, D is TRBD1 (6 bases). The CDR3 extends over 14 amino acids. The V and J ends lost 3 bases and 4 bases respectively, with 15 bases between them. Per the germline V gene, CDR1 is GTSNPN and CDR2 is SVGIG (reference sequence). This CDR3 is CAWRPQTGFYGYTF. Written as DNA, the CDR3 is TGTGCCTGGAGACCTCAGACAGGATTCTATGGCTACACCTTC.

CDR3 sequence (DNA): TGTGCCAGCAGCTACATATCCTCCTACGAGCAGTACTTC. Translating gives CASSYISSYEQYF. The chain couples TRBV5-4 to TRBJ2-7; D is uncertain. This CDR3 comprises 13 residues. The V end lost 3 bases, the J end lost 0 bases, and 7 bases lay between the germline ends. The germline CDR1 and CDR2 sequences are SGHNT and YYREEE (reference sequence).

The rearrangement joins TRBV2 to TRBJ1-1; TRBD1 agrees at 9 bases. V was pared by 5 bases and J by 5 bases, with 6 bases of the junction left unmatched. This CDR3 has 14 amino acids. Germline loops: CDR1 SNHLY, CDR2 FYNNEI. The CDR3 sequence: CASSQTGGGTEAFF. CDR3 coding DNA: TGTGCCAGCAGTCAGACAGGGGGAGGAACTGAAGCTTTCTTT.

The rearrangement links TRBV28 to TRBJ2-5; 15 bases are a match to TRBD2. Unmatched junction bases numbered 2, after V lost 4 bases and J lost 5 bases. Germline assignment: CDR1 MDHEN and CDR2 SYDVKM. The CDR3 is 15 amino acids. Here the CDR3 DNA reads TGTGCCAGCAGTTCAGGACTAGCGGGAGGGGAGACCCAGTACTTC. This encodes CASSSGLAGGETQYF.

This chain links TRBV7-2 with TRBJ2-1, with no clear D. The CDR3 runs 14 residues. V was pared by 2 bases and J by 1 base, with 6 bases between. Germline V gives CDR1 SGHTA, CDR2 FQGNSA. The CDR3 DNA reads TGTGCCAGCAGCTTAACCGGGTCCTACAATGAGCAGTTCTTC. Amino acids: CASSLTGSYNEQFF.